The 9 T cell receptor beta chains in this list originate from one sample, sequenced in a study of CD8 T cells in ankylosing spondylitis. TCRdb reanalysed the 5' RACE reads using MiXCR and keeps one entry per CDR3 protein. The data show approximately 350,000 distinct CDR3 sequences, 14% to 15% seen once. The sequencing input was blood, either unsorted or a sorted T cell fraction (not recorded which). The receptors here all came from a male donor with ankylosing spondylitis or in good health (not recorded which).

The V call is TRBV12-3 or TRBV12-4, the J call TRBJ1-1; TRBD1 aligns across 10 bases. This CDR3 contains 13 residues. V lost 5 bases to trimming and J lost 8 bases; unmatched junction nucleotides: 5. CDR3 region: CASSLLTGGEAFF. As DNA, the CDR3 is TGTGCCAGCAGTCTGCTGACAGGGGGCGAAGCTTTCTTT.

This clonotype was detected a few times. J is TRBJ2-7 and V is TRBV2; 11 bases are shared with TRBD1. The V gene's germline CDR1 is SNHLY and CDR2 FYNNEI. This CDR3 has 14 residues. Trimming at V came to 4 bases and at J to 6 bases, leaving 5 bases not matched to a gene. The CDR3 DNA is TGTGCCAGCAGTGCTGGACAGGGGGCAAGCGAGCAGTACTTC. Translated: CASSAGQGASEQYF. The full variable domain, its missing parts supplied by reference TRBV2 and TRBJ2-7, is EPEVTQTPSHQVTQMGQEVILRCVPISNHLYFYWYRQILGQKVEFLVSFYNNEISEKSEIFDDQFSVERPDGSNFTLKIRSTKLEDSAMYFCASSAGQGASEQYFGPGTRLTVT.

The chain joins TRBV20-1 to TRBJ1-2, with no clear D. CDR3 length equals 14 residues. Germline V lookup: CDR1 DFQATT, CDR2 SNEGSKA (reference sequence). The ends were cut back, 3 bases at V and 4 bases at J, with 15 bases in the middle. In DNA, the CDR3 is TGCAGTGCTAGGAGCCCCAGAGAAGCCTATGGCTACACCTTC. Translation gives CSARSPREAYGYTF.

The chain combines TRBV20-1 with TRBJ1-1; TRBD1 might be the D (5 bases). Per germline, CDR1 DFQATT and CDR2 SNEGSKA (reference sequence). There are 14 residues in the CDR3. V shed 3 bases and J shed 6 bases, with 17 bases lying between them. The CDR3 reads CSASHQGLNSEAFF. DNA for the CDR3: TGCAGTGCTAGTCACCAGGGCCTCAATTCTGAAGCTTTCTTT.

This clonotype was counted a few times. The chain carries TRBV3-1 and TRBJ1-1, with a weak D call TRBD1 (5 bases). The CDR3 has 14 residues. CDR1 and CDR2 (germline): LGHDT, YNNKEL (reference sequence). The ends were cut back, 4 bases at V and 1 base at J, with 10 bases in the middle. CDR3 residues: CASSPRDWNTEAFF. The CDR3, as DNA: TGTGCCAGCAGCCCACGGGACTGGAACACTGAAGCTTTCTTT.

This clonotype was detected ten times or more. The V gene is TRBV20-1, the J gene TRBJ2-1, with 7 bases aligning to TRBD1. CDR1 is DFQATT, CDR2 SNEGSKA, per germline (reference sequence). CDR3 length equals 14 residues. The ends lost 1 base at V and 3 bases at J; junction bases unmatched: 3. The CDR3 region is CSARGGQLYNEQFF. The CDR3 coding sequence is TGCAGTGCTAGAGGGGGACAGCTCTACAATGAGCAGTTCTTC.

V and J are TRBV9 and TRBJ2-7, with TRBD2 matching 8 bases. This CDR3 comprises 15 residues. V shed 0 bases and J 5 bases; nucleotides not matched to a gene: 7. Germline CDR1 reads SGDLS; CDR2 reads YYNGEE. CDR3 nucleotides: TGTGCCAGCAGCGTAGGGCTAGCGGGCATCGACGAGCAGTACTTC. Amino acids: CASSVGLAGIDEQYF. The full variable domain, its missing parts supplied by reference TRBV9 and TRBJ2-7, is DSGVTQTPKHLITATGQRVTLRCSPRSGDLSVYWYQQSLDQGLQFLIQYYNGEERAKGNILERFSAQQFPDLHSELNLSSLELGDSALYFCASSVGLAGIDEQYFGPGTRLTVT.

This clonotype occurred a few times. The chain combines TRBV7-8 with TRBJ2-7, with 8 bases that match TRBD1. This CDR3 spans 14 amino acids. Germline CDR1 is SGHVS and CDR2 is FQNEAQ. V was pared by 5 bases and J by 4 bases, with 7 bases of the junction left unmatched. CDR3 DNA sequence: TGTGCCAGCAGCGCCAGGGGGCAAGGTTACGAGCAGTACTTC. Translating it yields CASSARGQGYEQYF.

The chain has TRBV3-1 and TRBJ2-3; 9 bases agree with TRBD2. Germline CDR1 is LGHDT and CDR2 is YNNKEL (reference sequence). This CDR3 has 17 residues. The ends lost 0 bases at V and 2 bases at J; junction bases unmatched: 6. CDR3 residues: CASSQDRVAGDTDTQYF. CDR3 sequence (DNA): TGTGCCAGCAGCCAAGATCGGGTAGCGGGGGACACAGATACGCAGTATTTT.